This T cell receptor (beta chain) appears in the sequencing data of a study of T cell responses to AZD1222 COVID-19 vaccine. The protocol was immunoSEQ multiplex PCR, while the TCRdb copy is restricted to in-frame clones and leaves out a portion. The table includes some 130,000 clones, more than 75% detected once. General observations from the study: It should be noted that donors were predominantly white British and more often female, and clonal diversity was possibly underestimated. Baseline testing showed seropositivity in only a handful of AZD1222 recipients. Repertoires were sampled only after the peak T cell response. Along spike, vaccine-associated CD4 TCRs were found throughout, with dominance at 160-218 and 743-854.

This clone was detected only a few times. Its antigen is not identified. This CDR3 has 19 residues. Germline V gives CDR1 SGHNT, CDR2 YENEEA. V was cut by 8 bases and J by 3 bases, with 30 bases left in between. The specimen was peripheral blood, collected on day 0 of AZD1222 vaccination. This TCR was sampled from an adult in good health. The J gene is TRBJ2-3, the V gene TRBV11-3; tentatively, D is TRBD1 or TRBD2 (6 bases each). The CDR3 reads CASHRGAGKGGATTDTQYF. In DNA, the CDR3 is TGTGCCAGCCACCGAGGAGCAGGCAAGGGGGGCGCAACAACAGATACGCAGTATTTT.